This is a list of T cell receptor beta chains from one sample in a study of blood T cell repertoires in COVID-19. Clones were sequenced by immunoSEQ multiplex PCR, and TCRdb holds only the in-frame ones, with some missing. The data contain over 250,000 clones, about nine tenths of them singletons. The sample was PBMCs or T cells enriched from blood (not recorded which). The receptors here all came from a woman aged 25-40 years who had recovered from COVID-19. Each CDR3 is given with its conserved first and last residue. Fields, in order: V gene, J gene, D gene, clone size, CDR3 DNA, CDR3 protein. A D gene is named only where the DNA matches it firmly. Clone size is stated in some rows and not others, as once, few, many or a class when expanded.

>TRBV7-8|TRBJ2-3|.|.
TGTGCCAGCAGCTTAGTTTCGGGTACGGATACGCAGTATTTT
CASSLVSGTDTQYF
>TRBV19|TRBJ2-1|TRBD2|.
TGTGCCAGTAACAAAATAAGCGGGGTGAACAATGAGCAGTTCTTC
CASNKISGVNNEQFF
>TRBV6-5|TRBJ1-6|TRBD1|.
TGTGCCAGCAGCCCCCGGACAGGGTTCTCACCCCTCCACTTT
CASSPRTGFSPLHF
>TRBV28|TRBJ2-7|.|once
TGTGCCAGCAGTTTCGGGCAGGGGGGTAACGAGCAGTACTTC
CASSFGQGGNEQYF
>TRBV7-8|TRBJ1-3|TRBD1|.
TGTGCCAGCAGCATGGGACAGGGATTATGGAACACCATATATTTT
CASSMGQGLWNTIYF
>TRBV29-1|TRBJ2-7|TRBD2|.
TGCAGCGTTGGGGAGGGACTCGACTACGAGCAGTACTTC
CSVGEGLDYEQYF
>TRBV12-5|TRBJ2-3|TRBD2|once
TGTGCTAGTGGTTTGTACAGACCTAGCGGGAGTTATGATACGCAGTATTTT
CASGLYRPSGSYDTQYF
>TRBV19|TRBJ1-4|TRBD1|once
TGTGCCAGTAGTATCCCGACAGGGACTAATGAAAAACTGTTTTTT
CASSIPTGTNEKLFF
>TRBV3-1/TRBV3-2|TRBJ2-7|TRBD2|once
TGTGCCAGCAGCCAAGATTGGGGGAGGGCCGCCGAGCAGTACTTC
CASSQDWGRAAEQYF
>TRBV19|TRBJ2-1|.|once
TGTGCCAGTAGTCTTGGGGCGAGCTCCTACAATGAGCAGTTCTTC
CASSLGASSYNEQFF
>TRBV19|TRBJ2-1|.|.
TGTGCCAGTGCGGGACAGAAAAGCTCCTACAATGAGCAGTTCTTC
CASAGQKSSYNEQFF
>TRBV6-5|TRBJ1-2|.|few
TGTGCCTCCACGCGGGGTGAGAGTGGCTACACCTTC
CASTRGESGYTF
>TRBV7-2|TRBJ1-1|.|.
TGTGCCAGCAGCTCCGAGGGGACACCAAACACTGAAGCTTTCTTT
CASSSEGTPNTEAFF
>TRBV5-1|TRBJ2-7|TRBD1|.
TGCGCCAGCAGCCCAGGACAGGGGGCTACCTACGAGCAGTACTTC
CASSPGQGATYEQYF
>TRBV5-1|TRBJ2-5|TRBD1|few
TGCGCCAGCAGCTTGGGACTAAAACAGGGGACCGGAGAGACCCAGTACTTC
CASSLGLKQGTGETQYF
>TRBV19|TRBJ1-2|TRBD1|.
TGTGCCAGTAGAACGGGACAGGGGGTTGGTCACTATGGCTACACCTTC
CASRTGQGVGHYGYTF
>TRBV5-1|TRBJ1-1|.|.
TGCGCCAGCAGCTTGGGTGGAGAGATGAACACTGAAGCTTTCTTT
CASSLGGEMNTEAFF
>TRBV9|TRBJ1-3|.|.
TGTGCCAGCAGCGTAGCGGGATCTGGAAACACCATATATTTT
CASSVAGSGNTIYF
>TRBV5-6|TRBJ1-6|TRBD1|.
TGTGCCAGCAGCCCACGACAGGGTATGGGAAATTCACCCCTCCACTTT
CASSPRQGMGNSPLHF
>TRBV20-1|TRBJ2-5|TRBD2|few
TGCAGTGCTAGTTCTGGGACTAGCGGGACGGGGGTAGAGACCCAGTACTTC
CSASSGTSGTGVETQYF
>TRBV28|TRBJ2-7|.|.
TGTGCCAGCAGTGACCAAGAGGGGCAGTACTTC
CASSDQEGQYF
>TRBV12-3/TRBV12-4|TRBJ2-5|.|.
TGTGCCAGCAGAACAGGGCATGAAGAGACCCAGTACTTC
CASRTGHEETQYF
>TRBV18|TRBJ1-1|.|.
TGTGCCAGCTCACCGCGACAGAGCCCGATGAACACTGAAGCTTTCTTT
CASSPRQSPMNTEAFF
>TRBV6-5|TRBJ2-7|.|.
TGTGCCAGCAGTTACTCGAAGACAGGCCCCTACGAGCAGTACTTC
CASSYSKTGPYEQYF
>TRBV7-2|TRBJ2-1|TRBD2|.
TGTGCCAGCAGCTCCCGGACTAGCGGGATAAATGAGCAGTTCTTC
CASSSRTSGINEQFF
>TRBV18|TRBJ1-5|TRBD1|.
TGTGCCAGCTCACCGGGACAGGAATATCAGCCCCAGCATTTT
CASSPGQEYQPQHF
>TRBV7-8|TRBJ2-7|TRBD2|.
TGTGCCAGCAGCTTAGCGGGAGGGTACGAGCAGTACTTC
CASSLAGGYEQYF
>TRBV5-5|TRBJ2-1|.|once
TGTGCCAGCAGCTTGCTTAACTCCTACAATGAGCAGTTCTTC
CASSLLNSYNEQFF
>TRBV5-1|TRBJ2-7|.|.
TGCGCCAGCAGCTTAAGGGGTTACGAGCAGTACTTC
CASSLRGYEQYF
>TRBV20-1|TRBJ2-5|.|.
TGCAGTGCGACTCACCAAGAGACCCAGTACTTC
CSATHQETQYF
>TRBV7-6|TRBJ2-3|.|.
TGTGCCAGCAGCTTTAGTGGGACTGGGGATACGCAGTATTTT
CASSFSGTGDTQYF